Sequencing of this T cell receptor (beta chain) was carried out in a study of T-cell reconstitution after alpha-beta-depleted transplantation in children. This clonotype was observed a handful of times. Unique molecular identifiers were used to barcode this TCRbeta library. TCRdb re-derived calls from the PCR reads in MiXCR, one entry per CDR3 protein. This table has about 540,000 distinct CDR3 sequences, 20% to 30% appearing once. This receptor was identified in a boy younger than two with Wiskott-Aldrich syndrome, due to receive a stem cell transplant. Sequenced here: PBMCs, sampled before TCRalphabeta/CD19-depleted stem cell transplant.

The CDR3 loop is CSVGEQETQYF. The CDR3 bases are TGCAGCGTTGGGGAGCAGGAGACCCAGTACTTC. The chain uses TRBV29-1 and TRBJ2-5, with D possibly matching TRBD2 (5 bases). Trimming shortened V by 4 bases and J by 5 bases, and 8 bases separated the two germline ends. CDR3 size: 11 residues. Looked up from germline, CDR1 is SQVTM and CDR2 is ANQGSEA.